This TCR beta chain was captured in a study of OX40 agonist ivuxolimab in advanced cancers. Study as a whole: Clinicians treated patients with ivuxolimab, an agonistic anti-OX40 (CD134) antibody. Partial responses were observed in three patients, of whom one had hepatocellular carcinoma and two had cutaneous melanoma. Notes on the study in general: The CD4+ and CD8+ T cells in the blood had expanded clonally by week 6 at 0.1 to 3.0 mg/kg.

A remark on this clone: Its specificity is unknown.

Using immunoSEQ multiplex PCR, the repertoire was profiled, and TCRdb retains in-frame clones only, with some absent. The data hold more than 55,000 clones, with 80% to 95% observed a single time. Blood got drawn at baseline, again on cycle 4 day 1, and then on cycle 7 day 1. Germline V gives CDR1 SGHRS, CDR2 YFSETQ. This CDR3 spans 16 amino acids. Trimming removed 0 bases at V and 4 bases at J, with 17 bases between. The receptor was isolated from an adult with an advanced solid tumor such as melanoma, head and neck, liver or kidney cancer. V usage is TRBV5-1 and J usage is TRBJ2-7; unclear D gene. This specimen consisted of CD4+ or CD8+ T cells sorted from blood, obtained in a trial of the OX40 agonist ivuxolimab. The CDR3 region is CASSLETVAACYEQYF. CDR3 in DNA: TGCGCCAGCAGCTTGGAAACTGTCGCGGCTTGTTACGAGCAGTACTTC.